This T cell receptor (beta chain) comes out of a study of T cell therapy after organ transplantation. Looking at the study overall: Long-term post-therapy blood was drawn 20 to 29 weeks after therapy ended. The study, taken as a whole, reports: Nonresponders had marked pretherapy clonal expansions and little post-therapy change.

Time point defined: 20-29 weeks after completion of therapy. The method was immunoSEQ multiplex PCR; TCRdb's version includes in-frame clones alone and lacks a portion of them. This repertoire shows over 20,000 clones, less than 90% found once; its top ten account for 30% to 40%. The CDR3 totals 16 residues. V was clipped by 3 bases and J by 4 bases, with 18 bases between them. Germline V lookup: CDR1 LNHDA, CDR2 SQIVND (reference sequence). Worth noting for this clone: What it binds is unknown.

This TCR was recovered from a human patient who had received a solid organ transplant and had CMV disease. Among the T cells, some may be from the graft donor. This sequence joins TRBV19 and TRBJ1-1; D not resolved. The specimen comprised CD8+ T cells from blood, sampled after autologous CMV-specific T cell therapy. In nucleotides, the CDR3 is TGTGCCAGTAGTATTATGCCGGCCCAAGGAGGCACTGAAGCTTTCTTT. Amino acids: CASSIMPAQGGTEAFF.